This T cell receptor (beta chain) was sequenced for a study of cytomegalovirus exposure and HLA in healthy donors. The V gene lost 6 bases and the J gene lost 0 bases, with 12 bases spanning the gap. Germline V gene sequence: CDR1 MNHEY, CDR2 SVGAGI. The length of the CDR3 is 15 residues. Study results and caveats: Analyses of presence and absence presupposed an approximately uniform sequencing depth across donors. TCR beta V segments were, for the most part, productive about 87% or about 30% of the time in an earlier analysis. Later genetic work tied a missense DCLRE1C variant to beta-chain V and J trimming.

The PCR ran on 60 Vbeta and 13 Jbeta primers. Clones were read by immunoSEQ multiplex PCR, and TCRdb kept only the in-frame ones, dropping some. The table records around 200,000 clones, about 80% of them present only once. On this clone itself: Its antigen is currently unknown. Within the sample, other DNA sequences also encode this same CDR3.

Sequencing was carried out using PBMCs. This receptor was taken from a boy younger than 18 in good health and CMV-seronegative. This sequence joins TRBV6-5 and TRBJ1-3, with D possibly being TRBD1 (6 bases). CDR3 DNA sequence: TGTGCCAGCAGCCTCGACAGGACCTCTGGAAACACCATATATTTT. This sequence encodes CASSLDRTSGNTIYF.